These 29 T cell receptor beta chains came from one sample sequenced in a study of T-cell memory formation after mild COVID-19. TCRdb itself ran the 5' RACE reads through MiXCR, one entry per CDR3 protein. The repertoire holds about 560,000 distinct CDR3 sequences, with about 22% as singletons. Sequencing was performed on PBMCs or a T cell subset sorted from them (not recorded which). These receptor sequences come from an adult woman who had mild COVID-19 (a few samples of this study predate the infection). Cell type and time point are not known.

The chain joins TRBV20-1 to TRBJ1-1; D unclear. CDR1 is DFQATT, CDR2 SNEGSKA, per germline (reference sequence). The CDR3 has 11 amino acids. V shed 0 bases and J shed 11 bases, with 10 bases lying between them. CDR3 protein: CSARDPVEAFF. DNA for the CDR3: TGCAGTGCTAGAGATCCGGTAGAGGCTTTCTTT.

The genes are TRBV12-3 or TRBV12-4 and TRBJ2-7; the match to TRBD2 covers 7 bases. This CDR3 spans 15 amino acids. V was pared by 2 bases and J by 2 bases, with 6 bases of the junction left unmatched. The CDR3 reads CASSLSASGTYEQYF. The CDR3 DNA reads TGTGCCAGCAGTTTATCGGCTAGCGGAACCTACGAGCAGTACTTC.

The V and J genes are TRBV4-1 and TRBJ2-2; a weak D match, TRBD1 (6 bases). The CDR3 is 12 amino acids. Trimming pared 5 bases from V and 9 bases from J, leaving 10 bases between. Germline-derived CDR1 and CDR2 are MGHRA and YSYEKL. In DNA form, the CDR3 reads TGCGCCAGCAGCGCACAGGGTTGGGAGCTGTTTTTT. This translates into CASSAQGWELFF.

This clonotype was found a few times. This rearrangement joins TRBV10-3 to TRBJ1-4; 8 nucleotides align to TRBD1. The length of the CDR3 is 13 residues. CDR1 ENHRY and CDR2 SYGVKD come from the germline V gene. The V segment lost 10 bases and the J segment 3 bases; nucleotides outside the gene matches: 4. The CDR3 region is CATQDRANEKLFF. The CDR3 nucleotides are TGTGCCACCCAGGACAGGGCTAATGAAAAACTGTTTTTT.

CDR3 bases: TGTGCCATCAGTGAAATTGTCTATGAGCAGTTCTTC. This sequence encodes CAISEIVYEQFF. V and J are TRBV10-3 and TRBJ2-1; D gene ambiguous. V lost 3 bases, J lost 8 bases, and 8 bases lay in between. The CDR3 is 12 residues long. Looked up from germline, CDR1 is ENHRY and CDR2 is SYGVKD.

The sample holds many counts of this clonotype. The rearrangement joins TRBV5-6 to TRBJ2-3; D possibly corresponds to TRBD1 (5 bases). V lost 4 bases, J lost 1 base, and 19 bases lay in between. This CDR3 spans 17 amino acids. Germline lookup yields CDR1 SGHDT and CDR2 YYEEEE. CDR3 sequence reads: CASSPGAPPAGTDTQYF. CDR3 nucleotides: TGTGCCAGCAGCCCTGGGGCGCCTCCGGCTGGCACAGATACGCAGTATTTT.

In this sample, this clonotype turned up a few times. This sequence joins TRBV5-1 and TRBJ2-5; 10 nucleotides match TRBD2. Germline values: CDR1 SGHRS, CDR2 YFSETQ. V lost 0 bases, J lost 2 bases, and 13 bases stayed unmatched. The CDR3 sequence is 19 residues long. CDR3: CASSLVPLAGNPKQETQYF. The CDR3 DNA is TGCGCCAGCAGCTTGGTTCCACTAGCGGGGAACCCGAAGCAAGAGACCCAGTACTTC.

This clonotype has a handful of counts. The gene calls are TRBV7-9 and TRBJ1-1; D gene uncertain. V gave up 4 bases and J gave up 4 bases, with 7 bases separating them. Germline loops: CDR1 SEHNR, CDR2 FQNEAQ (reference sequence). This CDR3 contains 12 residues. The CDR3 reads CASSSLATEAFF. CDR3 DNA: TGTGCCAGCAGCTCCCTAGCCACTGAAGCTTTCTTT.

This clonotype was counted between two and nine times. This chain connects TRBV11-1 to TRBJ2-2, with TRBD2 matching over 11 bases. Germline CDR1 SGHAT, CDR2 FQDESV (reference sequence). There are 16 residues in the CDR3. With 8 bases clipped from V and 1 base from J, the junction kept 6 bases outside the gene matches. CDR3 residues: CASGRGTSGNTGELFF. The CDR3 nucleotides are TGTGCCAGCGGGAGAGGGACTAGCGGGAACACCGGGGAGCTGTTTTTT.

A few counts support this clonotype. The genes are TRBV4-2 and TRBJ1-4, with D perhaps matching TRBD1 (5 bases). The germline CDR1 and CDR2 sequences are LGHNA and YNFKEQ. This CDR3 has 14 residues. Trimming cost V 0 bases and J 8 bases, with 10 bases left between them. In nucleotides, the CDR3 is TGTGCCAGCAGCCAAGAGTGGAAGGGGGAAAAACTGTTTTTT. Translation: CASSQEWKGEKLFF.

The chain links TRBV9 to TRBJ2-1; 12 bases map to TRBD2. This CDR3 contains 15 residues. Trimming took 3 bases from V and 6 from J; bases not matched to a gene: 4. Per the germline V gene, CDR1 is SGDLS and CDR2 is YYNGEE. The CDR3 DNA reads TGTGCCAGCAGCGCTAGCGGGAGGGCCCTCAATGAGCAGTTCTTC. As protein: CASSASGRALNEQFF.

This clonotype was detected only a few times. The chain has TRBV6-1 and TRBJ2-7, with 9 bases that match TRBD1. V lost 0 bases and J lost 2; bases outside the gene matches: 14. Germline CDR1 reads MNHNS; CDR2 reads SASEGT. The CDR3 is made up of 19 amino acids. DNA for the CDR3: TGTGCCAGCAGTGAAGCGAGGGACAGGGTGTTTTTGGGTACCTACGAGCAGTACTTC. Translation gives CASSEARDRVFLGTYEQYF.

The chain combines TRBV29-1 with TRBJ2-1; TRBD1 aligns across 7 bases. With V trimmed by 5 bases and J by 3 bases, 7 bases remained unmatched. CDR3 length: 14 amino acids. Germline V CDR1 and CDR2: SQVTM, ANQGSEA. CDR3: CSVTTGQRYNEQFF. The CDR3, as DNA: TGCAGCGTTACCACGGGACAGCGCTACAATGAGCAGTTCTTC.

Only a few counts were recorded for this clonotype. The chain couples TRBV6-2 or TRBV6-3 to TRBJ2-3; unclear D gene. Germline V gene lookup returns CDR1 MNHEY and CDR2 SVGEGT. The CDR3 is 13 residues long. The V and J ends lost 7 bases and 2 bases respectively, with 10 bases between them. CDR3 residues: CASTRPPTDTQYF. CDR3 in DNA: TGTGCCAGCACTCGCCCGCCCACAGATACGCAGTATTTT.

This chain joins TRBV10-3 and TRBJ2-3; no firm D call. V lost 10 bases and J 5 bases, leaving 13 bases between the germline ends. Germline lookup yields CDR1 ENHRY and CDR2 SYGVKD. This CDR3 region has 12 residues. CDR3 residues: CATSGSGDTQYF. CDR3 DNA: TGTGCCACCTCGGGTTCAGGAGATACGCAGTATTTT.

This clonotype was seen more than once but under ten times. The genes are TRBV15 and TRBJ2-7; 10 bases line up with TRBD2. The J segment lost 4 bases and the V segment lost 5 bases, leaving 14 bases of the junction unmatched. Germline CDR1 reads LNHNV; CDR2 reads YYDKDF (reference sequence). The CDR3 covers 17 residues. CDR3: CATSPRPGTSVRYEQYF. In DNA form, the CDR3 reads TGTGCCACCAGCCCCCGCCCCGGGACTAGCGTACGATACGAGCAGTACTTC.

The table lists this clonotype with a few counts. The V and J genes are TRBV6-1 and TRBJ2-7, with a weak D call TRBD2 (5 bases). The V end lost 8 bases, the J end lost 3 bases, and 11 bases lay between the germline ends. The CDR3 is 12 residues long. Germline V gene lookup returns CDR1 MNHNS and CDR2 SASEGT. The CDR3 sequence is CASRVGGYEQYF. The CDR3 DNA is TGTGCCAGCCGAGTCGGAGGCTACGAGCAGTACTTC.

This clonotype was counted many times. The V gene is TRBV10-3, the J gene TRBJ2-3; D ambiguous. This CDR3 is built from 13 residues. CDR1 is ENHRY and CDR2 is SYGVKD in the germline V gene. V dropped 11 bases and J dropped 6 bases, with 18 bases sitting between them. The CDR3 sequence: CAARLAVEDTQYF. CDR3 sequence (DNA): TGTGCCGCTAGACTTGCCGTAGAGGATACGCAGTATTTT.

Notes on this clonotype: A much larger clone is a single base away; this may be a read error. This rearrangement joins TRBV10-3 to TRBJ2-3; no reliable D call. Germline-derived CDR1 and CDR2 are ENHRY and SYGVKD. The V end was cut by 6 bases, the J end by 1 base, with 2 bases between. The CDR3 consists of 11 residues. In nucleotides, the CDR3 is TGTGCCATCAGGGGCACAGATACGCAGTATTTT. Translation gives CAIRGTDTQYF.

The chain uses TRBV30 and TRBJ2-7, with 8 nucleotides matching TRBD2. Looked up from germline, CDR1 is GTSNPN and CDR2 is SVGIG (reference sequence). This CDR3 comprises 14 residues. V gave up 0 bases and J gave up 5 bases; unmatched junction bases: 6. This CDR3 reads CAWSVGGGLHEQYF. CDR3 in DNA: TGTGCCTGGAGTGTTGGCGGGGGGTTGCACGAGCAGTACTTC.

V and J are TRBV25-1 and TRBJ2-7; no clear D. The CDR3 runs 13 residues. Germline CDR1 is MGHDK and CDR2 is SYGVNS. V was clipped by 8 bases and J by 1 base, with 12 bases between them. CDR3 sequence reads: CASSDGASYEQYF. CDR3 nucleotide sequence: TGTGCCAGCTCAGACGGAGCATCCTACGAGCAGTACTTC.

A few counts support this clonotype. This chain connects TRBV6-2 or TRBV6-3 to TRBJ2-2, with 9 bases matching TRBD1. Germline V gene lookup returns CDR1 MNHEY and CDR2 SVGEGT. This CDR3 has 14 residues. Germline trimming cut 4 bases from V and 6 bases from J; bases unmatched to any gene: 3. CDR3 nucleotides: TGTGCCAGCAGTTGGGACAGGGTGGCCGGGGAGCTGTTTTTT. Translation gives CASSWDRVAGELFF.

V and J are TRBV20-1 and TRBJ2-5; D not certain. Germline V gene sequence: CDR1 DFQATT, CDR2 SNEGSKA (reference sequence). V was trimmed by 5 bases and J by 2 bases, leaving 9 bases between them. This CDR3 is built from 12 residues. The CDR3 sequence: CSAVRWQETQYF. The CDR3 DNA reads TGCAGTGCTGTACGCTGGCAAGAGACCCAGTACTTC.

This clonotype was recorded only once. The rearrangement uses TRBV5-1 and TRBJ2-1, with 10 bases fitting TRBD1. V gave up 4 bases and J gave up 8 bases; unmatched junction bases: 6. The CDR3 loop spans 14 amino acids. The germline gives CDR1 SGHRS, CDR2 YFSETQ. For the CDR3, the DNA is TGCGCCAGCAGCGACAGGGGGCTGTCGGATGAGCAGTTCTTC. Translating it yields CASSDRGLSDEQFF.

V is TRBV5-5 and J is TRBJ2-7; D remains ambiguous. This CDR3 comprises 13 residues. From germline, CDR1 is SGHKS and CDR2 YYEKEE (reference sequence). Deletions cut 3 bases from V and 2 bases from J, with 9 bases between. CDR3 loop: CASSYDATYEQYF. CDR3 coding DNA: TGTGCCAGCAGCTACGACGCAACCTACGAGCAGTACTTC. Full variable domain (outside the CDR3, taken from reference TRBV5-5 and TRBJ2-7): DAGVTQSPTHLIKTRGQQVTLRCSPISGHKSVSWYQQVLGQGPQFIFQYYEKEERGRGNFPDRFSARQFPNYSSELNVNALLLGDSALYLCASSYDATYEQYFGPGTRLTVT.

This clonotype was detected ten times or more. This chain connects TRBV24-1 to TRBJ2-5; 8 bases match TRBD1. Looked up from germline, CDR1 is KGHDR and CDR2 is SFDVKD. The CDR3 is made up of 17 amino acids. After removal of 4 bases from V and 3 bases from J, the junction contained 12 bases not matched to a gene. This CDR3 is CATSDPIPGQGKETQYF. The CDR3 DNA reads TGTGCCACCAGTGACCCAATCCCCGGACAGGGAAAAGAGACCCAGTACTTC.

This rearrangement joins TRBV9 to TRBJ2-1, with 9 bases identical to TRBD1. Germline V gene sequence: CDR1 SGDLS, CDR2 YYNGEE. V trimming: 5 bases; J trimming: 3 bases; junction bases outside the gene matches: 3. This CDR3 has 14 amino acids. The CDR3 region has the DNA TGTGCCAGCAGGGGACAGGGTGACTACAATGAGCAGTTCTTC. Protein: CASRGQGDYNEQFF.

V and J are TRBV27 and TRBJ2-7; TRBD1 agrees at 8 bases. CDR3 length equals 14 residues. The germline gives CDR1 MNHEY, CDR2 SMNVEV (reference sequence). The V and J ends lost 5 bases and 3 bases, in that order; junction bases with no gene match: 6. CDR3 bases: TGTGCCAGCAGTCCCCGGGACAGGTTCTACGAGCAGTACTTC. Translating gives CASSPRDRFYEQYF.

The V call is TRBV20-1, the J call TRBJ2-7; 14 bases agree with TRBD2. Germline values: CDR1 DFQATT, CDR2 SNEGSKA (reference sequence). The CDR3 spans 18 residues. V dropped 2 bases and J dropped 4; count of bases not matched to a gene: 13. The CDR3 loop reads CSARPSHPGLAGVYEQYF. The CDR3 nucleotides are TGCAGTGCTAGACCCTCCCATCCGGGACTAGCGGGAGTTTACGAGCAGTACTTC.